The subject of this entry is one T cell receptor (beta chain). Its antigen remains undetermined. No much larger clone is present one base from it, and per-base qualities are unavailable. The data are from a study of CD8+ T cells in alopecia areata (dated by TCRdb to 2016 to 2019). With respect to the entire study: Treated patients were enrolled in an open-label pilot trial of oral tofacitinib, 5 to 10 mg twice daily, for moderate-to-severe alopecia areata. Patients stayed on tofacitinib for 6 to 18 months and then had 6 months of follow-up off drug so that delayed response and recurrence could be assessed. In treated patients, disease severity was measured using the SALT score, which gives the percentage of scalp surface area affected. To study T cell clonal expansion in alopecia areata, the researchers applied high-throughput TCRbeta sequencing to both the C3H/HeJ mouse model and human patients. On the human side, TCRbeta sequencing was run on scalp tissue and on sorted CD4+ and CD8+ peripheral blood T cells from healthy controls and from alopecia areata patients with either patchy or totalis/universalis disease. Biopsies were taken from tofacitinib-treated patients at baseline and at 4 and 24 weeks of treatment, and a later scalp biopsy was taken in several of the tofacitinib-treated patients. Clonality in the scalp was compared among normal scalp (n=4), patchy alopecia areata scalp (n=8), and alopecia totalis/universalis scalp (n=8). The RNA source kit depended on sample type: the PAXgene miRNA kit for fixed scalp, the miRNeasy kit for PBMCs, and the RNeasy kit for mouse skin. immunoSEQ multiplex PCR using 35 Vbeta forward primers and 13 Jbeta reverse primers was used to amplify TCRbeta CDR3 regions. The full study reports these points: Tofacitinib significantly lowered scalp clonality and the number of expanded CD8+ clones among the top 100 scalp clones. The treated cohort was small, with a single nonresponder, so links between baseline CD8+ expansion and response need larger studies. During tofacitinib treatment, many expanded lesional clones remained in scalp and blood, and this persistence may partly explain relapse after treatment is stopped. Resident alphabeta T cells in normal human skin are also sequenced, complicating scalp TCR repertoire analysis, unlike mouse skin dominated by gammadelta T cells. TCR sequences shared between patients were less clear than in mice, possibly partly because of HLA diversity in the patient population. Compared with normal scalp, lesional scalp had higher clonality and more expanded CD8+ clones, particularly in alopecia totalis/universalis, a pattern that suggests antigenic drive.

The CDR3 runs 13 residues from the cysteine to the phenylalanine. CDR3 DNA is the only sequence kept; it has 39 bases, read in frame from the first base. The germline ends are 11 bases apart after V is trimmed by 1 base and J by 8 bases. CDR1 and CDR2, looked up from the germline V gene (reference sequence), are PRHDT and FYEKMQ. Sample time point, as interpreted from the label and publication: about 4 weeks on oral tofacitinib. Interpreted using the paper, the treatment or condition label stands for: oral pan-JAK inhibitor, 5-10 mg twice daily. Peripheral blood and lesional scalp punch biopsies were obtained from patients with alopecia areata. PBMCs were isolated by density centrifugation and stained for CD3, CD4 and CD8, after which CD4+ and CD8+ T cells were sorted on a FACSAria. Receptor amplification or capture employed the immunoSEQ multiplex PCR assay. For TCR sequencing, RNA was extracted from every sample and reverse transcribed into cDNA to serve as template. First-strand cDNA was synthesized using SuperScript III with a 2:1 mix of oligo-dT and random hexamers. A synthetic immune receptor repertoire was used to assess amplification bias, and residual bias was removed computationally. The source study handled its data this way. Raw reads were preprocessed to remove errors, and CDR3 was defined by IMGT conventions from the conserved cysteine to phenylalanine. Clonality was computed by normalizing Shannon entropy by log2 of the number of productive unique TCRs and subtracting the result from 1. CD4 or CD8 identity of scalp clones was inferred by cross-referencing scalp TCRbeta sequences with sorted blood CD4 and CD8 repertoires. TCRdb stores this immuneACCESS table with in-frame sequences only. Part of the clones is absent; in the studies checked, under half of the shortfall reflects unresolved V genes, and no reason is known for the rest. The V and J calls and clone size were taken over from that table, and D and trimming were inferred from the DNA. The sample table shows some 110,000 clones, and 50% to 75% are seen once. Roughly 30% of the sample is taken by the ten largest.

In this chain, TRBV13 is recombined with TRBJ1-2, with the identity of the D gene unclear. The sample here was CD8+ T cells sorted from blood, taken at week 4, from a patient treated with tofacitinib. This clonotype was sampled from a human donor with alopecia areata. The CDR3 protein sequence reads: CASSLEVTVGYTF. The DNA sequence is given as TGTGCCAGCAGCTTAGAGGTGACTGTGGGCTACACCTTC.